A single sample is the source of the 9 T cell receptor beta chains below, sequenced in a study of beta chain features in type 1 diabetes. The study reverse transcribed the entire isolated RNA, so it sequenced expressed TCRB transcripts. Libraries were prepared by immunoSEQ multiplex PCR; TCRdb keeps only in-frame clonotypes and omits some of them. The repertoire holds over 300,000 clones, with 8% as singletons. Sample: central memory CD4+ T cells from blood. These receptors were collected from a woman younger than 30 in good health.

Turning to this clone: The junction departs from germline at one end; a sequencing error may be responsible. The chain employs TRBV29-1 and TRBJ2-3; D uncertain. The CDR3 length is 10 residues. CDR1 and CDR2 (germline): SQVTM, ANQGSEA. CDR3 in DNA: TGCAGCGCTGAAGAGGTTTCGCAGTATTTT. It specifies CSAEEVSQYF.

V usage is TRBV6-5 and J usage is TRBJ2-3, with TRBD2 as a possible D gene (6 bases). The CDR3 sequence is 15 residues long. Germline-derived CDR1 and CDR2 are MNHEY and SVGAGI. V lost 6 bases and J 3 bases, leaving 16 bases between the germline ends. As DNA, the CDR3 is TGTGCCAGCAGCTGGACGGGAGTCGAGACAGATACGCAGTATTTT. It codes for CASSWTGVETDTQYF.

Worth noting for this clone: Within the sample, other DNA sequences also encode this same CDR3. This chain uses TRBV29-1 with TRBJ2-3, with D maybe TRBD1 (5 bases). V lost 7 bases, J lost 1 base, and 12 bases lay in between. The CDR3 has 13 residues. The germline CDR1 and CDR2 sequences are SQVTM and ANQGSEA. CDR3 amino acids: CSGDEGGTDTQYF. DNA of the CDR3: TGCAGCGGCGACGAAGGGGGCACAGATACGCAGTATTTT.

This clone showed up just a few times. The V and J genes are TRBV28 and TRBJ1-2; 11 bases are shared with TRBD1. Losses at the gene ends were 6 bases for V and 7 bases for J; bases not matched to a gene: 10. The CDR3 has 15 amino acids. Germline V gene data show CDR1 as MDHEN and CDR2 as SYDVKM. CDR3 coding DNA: TGTGCCAGCAGCTACTCCGGGACAGGGGGTAGTGGCTACACCTTC. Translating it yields CASSYSGTGGSGYTF.

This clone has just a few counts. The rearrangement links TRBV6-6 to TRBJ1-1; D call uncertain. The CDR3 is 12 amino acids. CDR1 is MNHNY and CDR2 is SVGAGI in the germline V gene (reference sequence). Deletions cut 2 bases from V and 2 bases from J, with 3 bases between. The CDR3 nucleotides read TGTGCCAGCAGTTACCCAAACACTGAAGCTTTCTTT. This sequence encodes CASSYPNTEAFF.

The CDR3 is CAISESPSGRSQQYF. The CDR3 DNA reads TGTGCCATCAGTGAGTCCCCTAGCGGGAGATCGCAGCAGTACTTC. V usage is TRBV10-3 and J usage is TRBJ2-7; 10 bases fit TRBD2. The germline V gene encodes CDR1 ENHRY and CDR2 SYGVKD. This CDR3 region has 15 residues. V lost 0 bases and J lost 8; bases outside the gene matches: 7.

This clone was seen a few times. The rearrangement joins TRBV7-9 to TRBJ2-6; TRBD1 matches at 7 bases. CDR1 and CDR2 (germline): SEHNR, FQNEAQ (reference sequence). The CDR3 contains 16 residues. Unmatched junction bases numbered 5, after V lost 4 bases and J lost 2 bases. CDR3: CASSSGGTTGANVLTF. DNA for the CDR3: TGTGCCAGCAGCTCAGGGGGTACAACTGGGGCCAACGTCCTGACTTTC.

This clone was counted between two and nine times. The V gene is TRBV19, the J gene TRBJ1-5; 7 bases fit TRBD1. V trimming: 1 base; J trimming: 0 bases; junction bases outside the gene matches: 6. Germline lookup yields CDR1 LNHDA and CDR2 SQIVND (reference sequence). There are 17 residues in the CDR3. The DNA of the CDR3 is TGTGCCAGTAGTATAGCTGGGAGGGACAGTAGCAATCAGCCCCAGCATTTT. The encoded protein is CASSIAGRDSSNQPQHF. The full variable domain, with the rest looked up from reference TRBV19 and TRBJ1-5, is DGGITQSPKYLFRKEGQNVTLSCEQNLNHDAMYWYRQDPGQGLRLIYYSQIVNDFQKGDIAEGYSVSREKKESFPLTVTSAQKNPTAFYLCASSIAGRDSSNQPQHFGDGTRLSIL.

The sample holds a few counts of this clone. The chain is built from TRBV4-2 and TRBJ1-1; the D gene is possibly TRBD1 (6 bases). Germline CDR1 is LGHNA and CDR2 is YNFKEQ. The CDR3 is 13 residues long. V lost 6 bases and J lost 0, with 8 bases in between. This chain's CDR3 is CASSGQMNTEAFF. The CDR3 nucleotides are TGTGCCAGCAGTGGACAGATGAACACTGAAGCTTTCTTT.